Listed below are T cell receptor beta chains from one sample, sequenced in a study of OX40 agonist ivuxolimab in advanced cancers. Using immunoSEQ multiplex PCR, the repertoire was profiled, and TCRdb retains in-frame clones only, with some absent. The sample lists more than 40,000 clones; about 87% were seen once. The sample here was CD4+ or CD8+ T cells sorted from blood, taken in a trial of the OX40 agonist ivuxolimab. These receptors were collected from an adult with an advanced solid tumor such as melanoma, head and neck, liver or kidney cancer. The CDR3 runs from the conserved cysteine through the conserved F or W. The order of the fields is clone size, D gene, J gene, V gene, CDR3 protein, CDR3 DNA. The D gene is left open where the match is weak. Size is omitted from some rows. Given values are once, few, many or a class for expanded clones.

. | . | TRBJ1-2 | TRBV7-6 | CASSPDTVGEGYTF | TGTGCCAGCAGCCCCGACACGGTCGGGGAGGGCTACACCTTC
medium-sized | TRBD2 | TRBJ2-1 | TRBV15 | CATTRQREGNEQFF | TGTGCCACGACTCGCCAGCGGGAGGGGAATGAGCAGTTCTTC
. | . | TRBJ2-6 | TRBV4-3 | CASSQVTGSGANVLTF | TGCGCCAGCAGCCAAGTTACAGGGTCTGGGGCCAACGTCCTGACTTTC
. | . | TRBJ2-7 | TRBV6-5 | CASSATRVGYEQYF | TGTGCCAGCAGCGCCACCAGGGTAGGCTACGAGCAGTACTTC
. | . | TRBJ1-1 | TRBV4-1 | CASSQGVGVHTEAFF | TGCGCCAGCAGCCAAGGGGTAGGGGTGCACACTGAAGCTTTCTTT
. | TRBD1 | TRBJ1-1 | TRBV6-5 | CASSFATGAMNTEAFF | TGTGCCAGCAGTTTTGCAACAGGGGCGATGAACACTGAAGCTTTCTTT
once | TRBD2 | TRBJ2-1 | TRBV6-5 | CASSWGGDNEQFF | TGTGCCAGCAGTTGGGGGGGGGACAATGAGCAGTTCTTC
. | TRBD1 | TRBJ1-3 | TRBV7-2 | CASSSDRGSGNTIYF | TGTGCCAGCAGCTCCGACAGGGGATCTGGAAACACCATATATTTT
. | . | TRBJ2-7 | TRBV27 | CASSPSMDYEQYF | TGTGCCAGCAGCCCCTCGATGGACTACGAGCAGTACTTC
few | . | TRBJ2-7 | TRBV9 | CASSSGGGYEQYF | TGTGCCAGCAGCTCTGGAGGAGGCTACGAGCAGTACTTC
. | . | TRBJ1-1 | TRBV6-5 | CASSYSRGPAEAFF | TGTGCCAGCAGTTACTCCCGGGGCCCAGCTGAAGCTTTCTTT
once | TRBD2 | TRBJ2-5 | TRBV9 | CASSVAGLAGGPDAETQYF | TGTGCCAGCAGCGTAGCGGGACTAGCGGGGGGGCCCGACGCGGAGACCCAGTACTTC
. | . | TRBJ2-7 | TRBV7-9 | CASSFGVAYEQYF | TGTGCCAGCAGCTTTGGGGTGGCCTACGAGCAGTACTTC
. | . | TRBJ1-2 | TRBV11-2 | CASSLGKGANYGYTF | TGTGCCAGCAGCTTAGGGAAGGGGGCTAACTATGGCTACACCTTC
. | . | TRBJ1-5 | TRBV6-1 | CASSREYSNQPQHF | TGTGCCAGCAGCCGGGAGTATAGCAATCAGCCCCAGCATTTT
. | . | TRBJ1-2 | TRBV27 | CASSPSPGLLWLHLRFGVSGYTF | .
. | . | TRBJ1-5 | TRBV5-1 | CASSSGFGEPQHF | TGCGCCAGCAGCTCGGGATTCGGGGAGCCCCAGCATTTT
. | TRBD2 | TRBJ2-7 | TRBV29-1 | CSAEVLAGGPTGAYEQYF | TGCAGCGCTGAAGTCCTAGCGGGAGGGCCGACGGGAGCCTACGAGCAGTACTTC
. | . | TRBJ2-2 | TRBV6-1 | CASSETGIGELFF | TGTGCCAGCAGTGAGACAGGTATCGGGGAGCTGTTTTTT
. | TRBD1 | TRBJ1-5 | TRBV7-9 | CASSLGTGENQPQHF | TGTGCCAGCAGCTTAGGGACAGGGGAGAATCAGCCCCAGCATTTT
. | . | TRBJ2-7 | TRBV7-6 | CASSLEDGNSYEQYF | TGTGCCAGCAGCTTAGAGGACGGAAACTCCTACGAGCAGTACTTC
. | . | TRBJ1-1 | TRBV7-9 | CASSPQGRAFF | TGTGCCAGCAGTCCTCAGGGTAGAGCTTTCTTT
medium-sized | . | TRBJ1-5 | TRBV6-5 | CASSFHRVESQPQHF | TGTGCCAGCAGTTTCCACAGGGTCGAGAGTCAGCCCCAGCATTTT
. | . | TRBJ2-7 | TRBV19 | CASSITGGPYEQYF | TGTGCCAGTAGTATAACCGGGGGGCCCTACGAGCAGTACTTC
once | . | TRBJ2-7 | TRBV4-2 | CASSQAGQTYEQYF | TGTGCCAGCAGCCAAGCAGGACAGACCTACGAGCAGTACTTC
once | . | TRBJ1-2 | TRBV27 | CASSLGGVYGYTF | TGTGCCAGCAGTTTGGGGGGGGTTTATGGCTACACCTTC
few | TRBD1 | TRBJ2-7 | TRBV5-8 | CASSYQQGPPYEQYF | TGTGCCAGCAGCTACCAACAGGGGCCCCCCTACGAGCAGTACTTC
. | TRBD2 | TRBJ2-5 | TRBV19 | CASSIIGEGGETQYF | TGTGCCAGTAGTATCATAGGGGAGGGAGGAGAGACCCAGTACTTC
. | . | TRBJ2-7 | TRBV6-1 | CASSEGTEYDEQYF | TGTGCCAGCAGTGAAGGGACGGAGTATGACGAGCAGTACTTC
. | . | TRBJ2-1 | TRBV28 | CASSPTSNYNEQFF | TGTGCCAGCAGTCCGACCTCAAACTACAATGAGCAGTTCTTC
. | . | TRBJ1-1 | TRBV7-9 | CASSSAEEAFF | TGTGCCAGCAGCTCGGCAGAAGAAGCTTTCTTT
. | TRBD2 | TRBJ2-1 | TRBV11-3 | CASSFREGWSDEQFF | TGTGCCAGCAGCTTTCGGGAGGGATGGTCCGATGAGCAGTTCTTC
. | . | TRBJ1-1 | TRBV27 | CASSPPWNTEAFF | TGTGCCAGCAGTCCCCCATGGAACACTGAAGCTTTCTTT
. | . | TRBJ2-7 | TRBV11-2 | CASSLGPGSSYEQYF | TGTGCCAGCAGCTTAGGCCCGGGGAGCTCCTACGAGCAGTACTTC
. | . | TRBJ2-5 | TRBV7-9 | CASSADTWAQYF | TGTGCCAGCAGCGCCGATACTTGGGCCCAGTACTTC
. | TRBD1 | TRBJ1-2 | TRBV4-3 | CASSQEGTGYYGYTF | TGCGCCAGCAGCCAAGAGGGGACAGGGTACTATGGCTACACCTTC
medium-sized | . | TRBJ1-1 | TRBV4-2 | CASSQVVGRGAARTEAFF | TGTGCCAGCAGCCAAGTAGTTGGGCGAGGGGCCGCGCGTACTGAAGCTTTCTTT
. | TRBD2 | TRBJ2-3 | TRBV6-5 | CASSYSTTSVKDTQYF | TGTGCCAGCAGTTACTCGACGACTAGCGTAAAAGATACGCAGTATTTT
. | TRBD1 | TRBJ1-2 | TRBV15 | CATSSGPGGIRGYGYTF | TGTGCCACCAGCAGTGGGCCAGGGGGCATTCGAGGCTATGGCTACACCTTC
. | . | TRBJ2-5 | TRBV19 | CASSIKGTEQETQYF | TGTGCCAGTAGTATCAAGGGTACAGAGCAAGAGACCCAGTACTTC
. | TRBD2 | TRBJ2-7 | TRBV19 | CATTPGASGGSQQYF | TGTGCCACTACTCCCGGGGCTAGCGGGGGAAGTCAGCAGTACTTC
. | TRBD2 | TRBJ2-1 | TRBV5-6 | CASSLGGLAGGMSNEQFF | TGTGCCAGCAGCTTGGGCGGACTAGCGGGAGGGATGAGCAATGAGCAGTTCTTC
. | . | TRBJ2-7 | TRBV12-5 | CASGPTFTREQYF | TGTGCTAGTGGCCCTACTTTCACCCGGGAGCAGTACTTC
once | . | TRBJ1-4 | TRBV13 | CASSFWGEKLFF | TGTGCCAGCAGCTTCTGGGGGGAAAAACTGTTTTTT
. | . | TRBJ2-6 | TRBV12-2 | CASRLPGHRSGANVLTF | TGTGCAAGTCGCCTTCCGGGACACCGCTCTGGGGCCAACGTCCTGACTTTC
. | . | TRBJ2-2 | TRBV4-1 | CASSLPDLGGTGELFF | TGCGCCAGCAGCCTCCCCGACCTCGGGGGCACCGGGGAGCTGTTTTTT
. | . | TRBJ2-1 | TRBV21-1 | CASSKVSGAAYNEQFF | TGTGCCAGCAGCAAAGTAAGCGGGGCCGCTTACAATGAGCAGTTCTTC
. | TRBD2 | TRBJ2-5 | TRBV9 | CASSPEGLEETQYF | TGTGCCAGCAGCCCAGAAGGACTAGAGGAGACCCAGTACTTC